The next 5 T cell receptor beta chains were all read from a single sample in a study of CD8+CD57+ T cells in acquired aplastic anemia. The TCR beta profiling, which covered VDJ combination and CDR3 sequence, was carried out using genomic DNA as the template. Via MiXCR, TCRdb re-called the reads, giving one row per CDR3 protein. The sample lists roughly 300,000 distinct CDR3 sequences, approximately 55% occurring once. Sequenced input: sorted CD4+, CD8+, or CD8+CD57+ T cells (not recorded which) from PBMCs. These receptor sequences come from a human donor with severe aplastic anemia or a healthy control (not recorded which).

This clonotype was detected many times. The chain employs TRBV12-3 or TRBV12-4 and TRBJ1-6; D unresolved. The CDR3 runs to 15 residues. The V end lost 5 bases, the J end lost 1 base, and 9 bases lay between the germline ends. The DNA of the CDR3 is TGTGCCAGCAGTACTCATGGTTCCTATAATTCACCCCTCCACTTT. Residues: CASSTHGSYNSPLHF.

With respect to this clonotype: This is likely a read error, given that the CDR3 carries no conserved phenylalanine or tryptophan at its end. The limits of the CDR3 on the DNA are not certain, so only TCRdb's listed CDR3 is given. The genes are TRBV7-2 and TRBJ1-3. The CDR3 sequence runs 14 residues, both termini included. The V gene's germline CDR1 is SGHTA and CDR2 FQGNSA. The chain's CDR3 is CASSLGRRGNTIDC.

This chain connects TRBV12-3 or TRBV12-4 to TRBJ2-1, with D possibly matching TRBD2 (6 bases). The CDR3 has 17 amino acids. The V gene lost 8 bases and the J gene lost 4 bases, with 24 bases spanning the gap. CDR3 region: CASSLDGLIGGYNEQFF. The CDR3 region has the DNA TGTGCCAGCTCACTTGATGGTTTGATCGGGGGTTACAATGAGCAGTTCTTC.

The rearrangement links TRBV10-2 to TRBJ2-1, with 13 bases fitting TRBD2. The CDR3 spans 18 residues. V was clipped by 4 bases and J by 0 bases; unmatched bases: 6. Germline CDR1 is WSHSY and CDR2 is SAAADI. Written as DNA, the CDR3 is TGCGCCAGCAGTGTTAGGACTAGCGGGGGAAGCTCCTACAATGAGCAGTTCTTC. As protein: CASSVRTSGGSSYNEQFF.

The chain employs TRBV7-9 and TRBJ2-5; TRBD1 is a possible D gene (7 bases). V was trimmed by 3 bases and J by 14 bases, leaving 16 bases between them. The V gene's germline CDR1 is SEHNR and CDR2 FQNEAQ (reference sequence). The CDR3 covers 12 residues. The CDR3 is CASSLGSGGTYF. CDR3 DNA sequence: TGTGCCAGCAGCTTGGGCTCAGGGGGGACCTACTTC.